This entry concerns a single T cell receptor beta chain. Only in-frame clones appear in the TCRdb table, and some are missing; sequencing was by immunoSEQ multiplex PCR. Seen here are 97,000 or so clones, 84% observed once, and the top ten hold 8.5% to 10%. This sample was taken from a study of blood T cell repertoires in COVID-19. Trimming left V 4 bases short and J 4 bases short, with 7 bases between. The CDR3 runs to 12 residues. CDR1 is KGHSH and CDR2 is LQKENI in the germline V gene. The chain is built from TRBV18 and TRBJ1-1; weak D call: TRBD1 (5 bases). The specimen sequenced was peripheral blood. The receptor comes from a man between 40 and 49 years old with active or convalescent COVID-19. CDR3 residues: CASSLQGTEAFF. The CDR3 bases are TGTGCCAGCTCACTTCAGGGCACTGAAGCTTTCTTT.